This T cell receptor (beta chain) was captured in a study of Ad26.COV2.S vaccination and SARS-CoV-2 variants. As to this clone: No antigen is known for it.

CDR1 is MNHEY and CDR2 is SVGAGI in the germline V gene. Trimming cost V 0 bases and J 6 bases, with 14 bases left between them. There are 15 residues in the CDR3. The assay was immunoSEQ multiplex PCR, and TCRdb's table has in-frame clones only and misses some. The table shows roughly 100,000 clones, with about 78% occurring only once. Study results and limitations: There was reportedly substantial breadth in spike-specific CD8+ and CD4+ T cell responses after vaccination. Using TCR breadth and depth analyses may have led to underestimated total T cell responses. Vaccine recipients posted higher spike-specific TCR breadth than their placebo counterparts.

The sample here was peripheral blood, taken after recovery from COVID-19. The sequence derives from a human donor who had recovered from COVID-19. The chain is built from TRBV6-5 and TRBJ1-2; no definite D call. In DNA, the CDR3 is TGTGCCAGCAGTTACTCGAAGGGCGACGGTCATGGCTACACCTTC. It is translated as CASSYSKGDGHGYTF.